This T cell receptor (beta chain) was profiled in a study of blood T cell repertoires in COVID-19. The overall study: Nucleic acid was either cDNA or gDNA, and it came from T cells, B-cell-depleted T cells, or PBMCs.

Germline CDR1 SGHDN, CDR2 FVKESK. CDR3 size: 15 residues. Trimming removed 3 bases from V and 5 bases from J; junction bases left unmatched: 10. Enrollees, roughly 18 to 95 years old, lived in fewer than 25 US areas. Sequenced by immunoSEQ multiplex PCR; TCRdb stores in-frame clones only, minus some. This table holds 240,000 or so clones, about 90% found once. V and J are TRBV14 and TRBJ2-7, with 7 bases lining up with TRBD1. This TCR came from a woman aged 40 to 55 with acute COVID-19. The sequencing input was PBMCs or T cells enriched from blood (not recorded which). The CDR3 reads CASSHPRQGTHEQYF. The CDR3 DNA reads as TGTGCCAGCAGCCACCCCCGACAGGGTACCCACGAGCAGTACTTC.